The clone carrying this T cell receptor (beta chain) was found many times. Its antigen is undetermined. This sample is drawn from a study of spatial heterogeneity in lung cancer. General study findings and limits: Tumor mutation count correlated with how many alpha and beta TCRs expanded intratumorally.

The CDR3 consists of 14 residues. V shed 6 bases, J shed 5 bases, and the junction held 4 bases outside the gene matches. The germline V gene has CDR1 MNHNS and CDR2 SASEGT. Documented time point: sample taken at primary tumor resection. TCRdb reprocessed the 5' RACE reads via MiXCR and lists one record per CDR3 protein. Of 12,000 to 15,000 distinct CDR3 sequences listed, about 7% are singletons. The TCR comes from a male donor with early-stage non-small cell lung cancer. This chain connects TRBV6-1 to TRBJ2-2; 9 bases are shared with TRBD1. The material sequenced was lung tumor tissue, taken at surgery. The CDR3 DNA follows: TGTGCCAGCAGCTGGGACAGGGAAACCGGGGAGCTGTTTTTT. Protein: CASSWDRETGELFF.